A selection of T cell receptor beta chains follows, all from one sample in a study of T cells in Graves' hyperthyroidism and ophthalmopathy. TCRdb used MiXCR to reprocess the multiplex PCR reads, holding one entry per CDR3 protein. The sample shows 300,000 or so distinct CDR3 sequences, roughly 23% of them seen only once. Sequencing used blood. The receptors were gathered from a woman aged 45-59 years with Graves' hyperthyroidism. Both conserved end residues are part of each CDR3. A D gene is named only where the DNA matches it firmly. Where a row states a size, it is once, few, many or the class of an expanded clone; other rows omit it.

cdr3_nt,cdr3_aa,j_call,d_call,clone_size,v_call
TGTGCCAGCAGGTGGGGCCTCAATCAGCCCCAGCATTTT,CASRWGLNQPQHF,TRBJ1-5,NA,many,TRBV6-2/TRBV6-3
TGTGCCACCAGCAGAGATCTTAGGGGCGAGCACGAGCAGTACTTC,CATSRDLRGEHEQYF,TRBJ2-7,NA,NA,TRBV15
TGTGCCAGCAGTTACCGACAGGCCAACACTGAAGCTTTCTTT,CASSYRQANTEAFF,TRBJ1-1,NA,many,TRBV6-5
TGTGCCAGCAGCCCCCGGGATAGCATCTACAATGAGCAGTTCTTC,CASSPRDSIYNEQFF,TRBJ2-1,NA,many,TRBV9
TGTGCCAGCAGCGCGGGACTAGCGGGCTACAATGAGCAGTTCTTC,CASSAGLAGYNEQFF,TRBJ2-1,TRBD2,NA,TRBV2
TGCAGTGCTATACCACGGACAGCCGACAATGAGCAGTTCTTC,CSAIPRTADNEQFF,TRBJ2-1,NA,NA,TRBV20-1
TGTGCCAGCGCTCTCCTATCAGCCTACAATGAGCAGTTCTTC,CASALLSAYNEQFF,TRBJ2-1,NA,once,TRBV13
TGTGCCAGCGGATCTAGTGGTTCAACTAATGAAAAACTGTTTTTT,CASGSSGSTNEKLFF,TRBJ1-4,NA,many,TRBV11-2
TGTGCCAGCAGCCCGCCCACTCAGTCCCGCACAGATACGCAGTATTTT,CASSPPTQSRTDTQYF,TRBJ2-3,NA,many,TRBV7-8
TGTGCCAGCAGTCCCACCAACTCCGGGGGGGGGCAGTTCTTC,CASSPTNSGGGQFF,TRBJ2-1,TRBD2,few,TRBV2
TGTGCCAGCTCGGGAAAACTGAACACTGAAGCTTTCTTT,CASSGKLNTEAFF,TRBJ1-1,NA,many,TRBV18
TGTGCCAGCAGCGTTGTAGGGCAGCCCCAGCATTTT,CASSVVGQPQHF,TRBJ1-5,NA,many,TRBV28
TGTGCCAGCAGTATTTGGGGCGGGCCCCAGCATTTT,CASSIWGGPQHF,TRBJ1-5,NA,many,TRBV12-3/TRBV12-4
TGTGCCAGCAAGGAACAGGGACCCTATGGCTACACCTTC,CASKEQGPYGYTF,TRBJ1-2,NA,NA,TRBV6-2/TRBV6-3
TGTGCCTGGAGTTCCTCCGGGACGTTGAACATTCAGTACTTC,CAWSSSGTLNIQYF,TRBJ2-4,NA,NA,TRBV30
TGTGCCAGCAGCCCCGCGGGGCTAGGGGACTACGAGCAGTACTTC,CASSPAGLGDYEQYF,TRBJ2-7,NA,NA,TRBV7-3
TGTGCCAGCAGTTTATTTACAGGGGGCTATGGGGCCAACGTCCTGACTTTC,CASSLFTGGYGANVLTF,TRBJ2-6,TRBD1,NA,TRBV28
TGTGCCAGCATCCCGGAAGTAGCTAGGAATGAGCAGTTCTTC,CASIPEVARNEQFF,TRBJ2-1,NA,many,TRBV7-2
TGCGCCAGCAGCTGGGGCCCGGGACTAGCGGGAGCGGGAGGAGAGACCCAGTACTTC,CASSWGPGLAGAGGETQYF,TRBJ2-5,TRBD2,NA,TRBV5-1
TGCGCCAGCAGCCCGCCCCGGGATCAGGAGACCCAGTACTTC,CASSPPRDQETQYF,TRBJ2-5,NA,many,TRBV4-1
TGCGCCAGCAGGACTGGGGGGAGCGATGGCTACACCTTC,CASRTGGSDGYTF,TRBJ1-2,NA,many,TRBV5-1
TGTGCCAGCTCCCCGGGGACTAGACCCACAGATACGCAGTATTTT,CASSPGTRPTDTQYF,TRBJ2-3,TRBD2,many,TRBV18
TGTGCCAGCAGTTCACAGGGAGGAAGGACTGAAGCTTTCTTT,CASSSQGGRTEAFF,TRBJ1-1,NA,few,TRBV6-5
TGCAGTGCTAGAGGATCAGTTAGCAATCAGCCCCAGCATTTT,CSARGSVSNQPQHF,TRBJ1-5,NA,NA,TRBV20-1
TGCGCCAGCAGCCAAGAAGGGGGGTACGAAGCAATCTACAATGAGCAGTTCTTC,CASSQEGGYEAIYNEQFF,TRBJ2-1,NA,many,TRBV4-1
TGTGCCAGTAGTCCAGGACAGGGGGCTGTCTATGGCTACACCTTC,CASSPGQGAVYGYTF,TRBJ1-2,TRBD1,few,TRBV19
TGTGCCAGCAGCGCGGGACCCCTGGGGACCCAGTACTTC,CASSAGPLGTQYF,TRBJ2-5,NA,NA,TRBV7-9
TGTGCCAGTAGCATGACAGCGTCTGGGGCCAACGTCCTGACTTTC,CASSMTASGANVLTF,TRBJ2-6,NA,few,TRBV19
TGCGCCAGCAGCCAAGTAGGAGGCCGGGAGGGGCCCAATGAGCAGTTCTTC,CASSQVGGREGPNEQFF,TRBJ2-1,TRBD2,many,TRBV4-1
TGTGCCTGGAGTGGGCTGGGTTTAGGCTACACCTTC,CAWSGLGLGYTF,TRBJ1-2,NA,few,TRBV30
TGTGCCAGCAGTTCGTACGACAGCTACAAGCAGTACTTC,CASSSYDSYKQYF,TRBJ2-7,NA,NA,TRBV27
TGCAGCGTTTGGACAGGGGGCGCTGAAGCTTTCTTT,CSVWTGGAEAFF,TRBJ1-1,TRBD1,NA,TRBV29-1
TGTGCCAGCAGTGAACGGGGATTCACCTATGACTACACCTTC,CASSERGFTYDYTF,TRBJ1-2,NA,NA,TRBV2